The 17 T cell receptor beta chains in this list originate from one sample, sequenced in a study of T cell responses to AZD1222 COVID-19 vaccine. The data were produced by immunoSEQ multiplex PCR, yet TCRdb's version contains in-frame clones alone and is incomplete. The table lists under 250,000 clones, approximately 94% of them singletons. Sequenced material: peripheral blood, taken on day 0 of MenACWY control vaccination. These receptors were collected from an adult in good health.

The chain has TRBV18 and TRBJ1-1; 9 bases fit TRBD1. The CDR3 is 15 residues long. J lost 0 bases, V lost 7 bases, and 6 bases had no gene match. Germline V lookup: CDR1 KGHSH, CDR2 LQKENI. The CDR3 reads CASFGGDRVNTEAFF. The CDR3 DNA reads TGTGCCAGCTTCGGGGGGGACAGGGTGAACACTGAAGCTTTCTTT.

The count of this clone is one. The chain joins TRBV18 to TRBJ1-5; no clear D. The CDR3 runs to 14 residues. Germline V gene data show CDR1 as KGHSH and CDR2 as LQKENI. Trimming stripped 6 bases from V and 6 bases from J, with 15 bases between. The CDR3 protein is CASSLQGKGQPQHF. Here the CDR3 DNA reads TGTGCCAGCTCCCTTCAAGGAAAGGGTCAGCCCCAGCATTTT.

The chain links TRBV19 to TRBJ1-5; D is unclear. In germline, CDR1 is LNHDA, CDR2 SQIVND (reference sequence). The V and J ends lost 1 base and 7 bases respectively, with 8 bases between them. CDR3 length: 13 amino acids. The CDR3 here is CASSIVESQPQHF. CDR3 coding DNA: TGTGCCAGTAGTATAGTAGAGAGCCAGCCCCAGCATTTT.

To note about this clone: This same CDR3 is encoded by further DNA sequences in the sample. The V and J genes are TRBV3-1 (or the pseudogene TRBV3-2) and TRBJ2-5; perhaps D is TRBD1 or TRBD2 (5 bases each). V was shortened by 1 base and J by 2 bases, with 11 bases between the two germline ends. The CDR3 contains 15 residues. The germline V gene has CDR1 LGHDT and CDR2 YNNKEL (reference sequence). In DNA, the CDR3 is TGTGCCAGCAGCCAAGCCCGGGGCGGGCAAGAGACCCAGTACTTC. It yields the protein CASSQARGGQETQYF.

The genes are TRBV27 and TRBJ2-3, with 7 bases lining up with TRBD1. This CDR3 spans 14 amino acids. In germline, CDR1 is MNHEY, CDR2 SMNVEV (reference sequence). The V gene end was trimmed by 4 bases and the J gene end by 9 bases; junction bases not matched to a gene: 10. Here the CDR3 reads CASSWGTARSTQYF. CDR3 nucleotide sequence: TGTGCCAGCAGTTGGGGGACAGCCCGTTCAACGCAGTATTTT.

The chain uses TRBV30 and TRBJ1-1, with D possibly being TRBD1 (5 bases). From germline, CDR1 is GTSNPN and CDR2 SVGIG (reference sequence). V lost 1 base, J lost 1 base, and 13 bases lay in between. The CDR3 extends over 15 amino acids. In nucleotides, the CDR3 is TGTGCCTGGAGTGCACAGATCGGGGCGAACACTGAAGCTTTCTTT. It is translated as CAWSAQIGANTEAFF.

In this sample, this clone turned up a few times. The gene calls are TRBV27 and TRBJ2-7; 8 bases are a match to TRBD1. J lost 6 bases, V lost 4 bases, and 2 bases had no gene match. The CDR3 totals 12 residues. Germline V gives CDR1 MNHEY, CDR2 SMNVEV (reference sequence). CDR3 sequence: CASSWTGSEQYF. In DNA, the CDR3 is TGTGCCAGCAGTTGGACAGGGAGCGAGCAGTACTTC.

The table lists this clone with a count of one. This chain connects TRBV28 to TRBJ1-2; D gene uncertain. Germline V CDR1 and CDR2: MDHEN, SYDVKM. V was cut by 4 bases and J by 4 bases, with 31 bases left in between. The length of the CDR3 is 20 residues. In nucleotides, the CDR3 is TGTGCCAGCAGTTCAACTAACCCTACGGTGGGTCTAAGCTGGGGCTATGGCTACACCTTC. Its protein product is CASSSTNPTVGLSWGYGYTF.

In this sample, this clone turned up once. This chain connects TRBV18 to TRBJ1-1, with D uncertain. With 4 bases removed from V and 2 bases from J, the gap between germline ends came to 11 bases. The CDR3 is 14 amino acids. Per the germline V gene, CDR1 is KGHSH and CDR2 is LQKENI. The CDR3 bases are TGTGCCAGCTCACTCACAAGGTCAAACACTGAAGCTTTCTTT. Residues: CASSLTRSNTEAFF.

The chain couples TRBV10-1 to TRBJ1-6; D unresolved. Germline V gene data show CDR1 as WNHNN and CDR2 as SYGVQD (reference sequence). The CDR3 contains 14 residues. The V gene lost 7 bases and the J gene lost 7 bases, with 14 bases spanning the gap. CDR3 in amino acids: CASTRDRTNSPLHF. The CDR3 DNA reads as TGCGCCAGCACCCGAGACCGAACCAATTCACCCCTCCACTTT.

The rearrangement joins TRBV9 to TRBJ2-1, with D possibly TRBD1 on 5 matching bases. Trimming pared 0 bases from V and 6 bases from J, leaving 13 bases between. From germline, CDR1 is SGDLS and CDR2 YYNGEE. The CDR3 runs to 15 residues. The CDR3 loop reads CASSVGDLQANEQFF. In DNA form, the CDR3 reads TGTGCCAGCAGCGTAGGTGACTTACAGGCCAATGAGCAGTTCTTC. The entire variable domain, with the rest obtained from reference TRBV9 and TRBJ2-1, is as follows: DSGVTQTPKHLITATGQRVTLRCSPRSGDLSVYWYQQSLDQGLQFLIQYYNGEERAKGNILERFSAQQFPDLHSELNLSSLELGDSALYFCASSVGDLQANEQFFGPGTRLTVL.

This chain links TRBV9 with TRBJ2-2; the D gene is possibly TRBD2 (6 bases). Between the trimmed V and J ends, which lost 4 bases and 4 bases, there was a span of 17 bases. Germline-derived CDR1 and CDR2 are SGDLS and YYNGEE. The CDR3 totals 16 residues. The DNA for the CDR3 is TGTGCCAGCAGCCCCCGTGGGGGGTCGGGCACCGGGGAGCTGTTTTTT. Amino acids: CASSPRGGSGTGELFF.

The chain uses TRBV7-2 and TRBJ2-1; 8 bases line up with TRBD1. V lost 9 bases to trimming and J lost 7 bases; unmatched junction nucleotides: 8. Germline CDR1 is SGHTA and CDR2 is FQGNSA. The CDR3 runs 13 residues. CDR3 residues: CASRGQGRNEQFF. CDR3 in DNA: TGTGCCAGTCGTGGACAGGGTAGAAATGAGCAGTTCTTC.

V is TRBV14 and J is TRBJ1-1; possible D gene TRBD1, 5 bases. V was clipped by 5 bases and J by 1 base, with 14 bases between them. The CDR3 sequence is 15 residues long. Germline assignment: CDR1 SGHDN and CDR2 FVKESK. CDR3: CASSAGGAWNTEAFF. The CDR3 nucleotides read TGTGCCAGCAGCGCGGGGGGTGCCTGGAACACTGAAGCTTTCTTT.

The rearrangement joins TRBV2 to TRBJ1-1, with no clear D. Germline CDR1 is SNHLY and CDR2 is FYNNEI. Trimming took 2 bases from V and 11 from J, leaving 12 bases between them. This CDR3 has 12 amino acids. The CDR3 coding sequence is TGTGCCAGCAGTGAATTTAGTGGTTTCGCTTTCTTT. It encodes CASSEFSGFAFF. The whole variable domain, filled in from reference TRBV2 and TRBJ1-1, reads EPEVTQTPSHQVTQMGQEVILRCVPISNHLYFYWYRQILGQKVEFLVSFYNNEISEKSEIFDDQFSVERPDGSNFTLKIRSTKLEDSAMYFCASSEFSGFAFFGQGTRLTVV.

The rearrangement uses TRBV7-8 and TRBJ1-5; TRBD1 might be the D (6 bases). CDR1 is SGHVS, CDR2 FQNEAQ, per germline. V was trimmed by 5 bases and J by 4 bases, leaving 9 bases between them. This CDR3 is 13 amino acids long. The CDR3 nucleotides are TGTGCCAGCAGCGGACAGTCTAATCAGCCCCAGCATTTT. Translated: CASSGQSNQPQHF.

The gene calls are TRBV19 and TRBJ2-3; TRBD1 matches 7 bases. CDR1 and CDR2 (germline): LNHDA, SQIVND (reference sequence). Losses at the gene ends were 5 bases for V and 0 bases for J; bases not matched to a gene: 5. CDR3 size: 15 residues. CDR3 nucleotide sequence: TGTGCCAGTAGTCGTCAGGGACAGAGCACAGATACGCAGTATTTT. Translated, it gives CASSRQGQSTDTQYF. The variable domain in full, with the rest retrieved from reference TRBV19 and TRBJ2-3, is DGGITQSPKYLFRKEGQNVTLSCEQNLNHDAMYWYRQDPGQGLRLIYYSQIVNDFQKGDIAEGYSVSREKKESFPLTVTSAQKNPTAFYLCASSRQGQSTDTQYFGPGTRLTVL.